These T cell receptor beta chains were read from a single sample in a study of response to subunit inactivated influenza vaccine. Using its own MiXCR run on the RT-PCR reads, TCRdb lists one record per CDR3 protein. The sample has 150,000 to 200,000 distinct CDR3 sequences; around 10% are singletons. The specimen comprised CD8+ T cells sorted from PBMCs, sampled about 24 months after vaccination. Source of these receptors: a man aged 45 to 70 who received an inactivated influenza vaccine. CDR3s include the opening cysteine and the closing phenylalanine or tryptophan. D genes are given only for firm matches. Some rows have no size entry. The others give once, few or many, or a class for an expanded clone.

j_gene: TRBJ1-1; d_gene: NA; v_gene: TRBV4-3; abundance: few; CDR3aa: CASSQAGGFTEAFF; CDR3nt: TGCGCCAGCAGCCAAGCTGGGGGGTTCACTGAAGCTTTCTTT
j_gene: TRBJ2-5; d_gene: NA; v_gene: TRBV6-1; abundance: NA; CDR3aa: CASSDTTPGTQYF; CDR3nt: TGTGCCAGCAGTGACACCACGCCGGGGACCCAGTACTTC
j_gene: TRBJ2-1; d_gene: NA; v_gene: TRBV5-1; abundance: few; CDR3aa: CASSLVGGYDYNEQFF; CDR3nt: TGCGCCAGCAGCTTGGTAGGGGGGTATGACTACAATGAGCAGTTCTTC
j_gene: TRBJ2-1; d_gene: TRBD1; v_gene: TRBV5-1; abundance: few; CDR3aa: CASRVGTGGFNEQFF; CDR3nt: TGCGCCAGCAGGGTTGGGACAGGGGGGTTCAATGAGCAGTTCTTC
j_gene: TRBJ2-2; d_gene: TRBD2; v_gene: TRBV20-1; abundance: many; CDR3aa: CSAPALAAPTGELFF; CDR3nt: TGCAGTGCCCCGGCACTAGCGGCACCCACCGGGGAGCTGTTTTTT
j_gene: TRBJ2-1; d_gene: NA; v_gene: TRBV20-1; abundance: NA; CDR3aa: CSAEGLSSYNEQFF; CDR3nt: TGCAGTGCGGAGGGGCTAAGCTCCTACAATGAGCAGTTCTTC
j_gene: TRBJ1-4; d_gene: NA; v_gene: TRBV24-1; abundance: many; CDR3aa: CATSDFQGEKLFF; CDR3nt: TGTGCCACCAGTGACTTCCAGGGGGAAAAACTGTTTTTT
j_gene: TRBJ1-4; d_gene: TRBD1; v_gene: TRBV28; abundance: many; CDR3aa: CASSLVGTATNEKLFF; CDR3nt: TGTGCCAGCAGTTTAGTGGGGACAGCGACTAATGAAAAACTGTTTTTT
j_gene: TRBJ2-5; d_gene: NA; v_gene: TRBV7-2; abundance: NA; CDR3aa: CASSPTGAGLETQYF; CDR3nt: TGTGCCAGCAGCCCAACTGGGGCCGGGTTGGAGACCCAGTACTTC
j_gene: TRBJ2-7; d_gene: TRBD1; v_gene: TRBV9; abundance: few; CDR3aa: CASSVGQGALYEQYF; CDR3nt: TGTGCCAGCAGCGTTGGACAGGGGGCTCTCTACGAGCAGTACTTC
j_gene: TRBJ2-7; d_gene: NA; v_gene: TRBV10-3; abundance: many; CDR3aa: CAISSIAAEFEQYF; CDR3nt: TGTGCCATCAGTTCTATTGCAGCGGAGTTCGAGCAGTACTTC
j_gene: TRBJ2-6; d_gene: NA; v_gene: TRBV19; abundance: few; CDR3aa: CASSLTGTGANVLTF; CDR3nt: TGTGCCAGTAGTCTAACAGGGACCGGGGCCAACGTCCTGACTTTC
j_gene: TRBJ1-4; d_gene: TRBD1; v_gene: TRBV7-9; abundance: few; CDR3aa: CASSTTGGSTNEKLFF; CDR3nt: TGTGCCAGCAGCACGACAGGGGGATCAACTAATGAAAAACTGTTTTTT
j_gene: TRBJ1-4; d_gene: NA; v_gene: TRBV12-3/TRBV12-4; abundance: NA; CDR3aa: CASSQLGHSEKLFF; CDR3nt: TGTGCCAGCAGTCAGCTGGGACATTCGGAAAAACTGTTTTTT
j_gene: TRBJ2-7; d_gene: TRBD1; v_gene: TRBV30; abundance: NA; CDR3aa: CAWSFGTAYEQYF; CDR3nt: TGTGCCTGGTCCTTCGGGACAGCTTACGAGCAGTACTTC
j_gene: TRBJ1-1; d_gene: NA; v_gene: TRBV27; abundance: few; CDR3aa: CASSLRALEGGTEAFF; CDR3nt: TGTGCCAGCAGTCTCCGGGCCCTCGAAGGGGGCACTGAAGCTTTCTTT
j_gene: TRBJ2-1; d_gene: NA; v_gene: TRBV20-1; abundance: many; CDR3aa: CSAPLGGFVDEQFF; CDR3nt: TGCAGTGCTCCACTAGGGGGGTTTGTAGATGAGCAGTTCTTC
j_gene: TRBJ2-7; d_gene: TRBD2; v_gene: TRBV27; abundance: NA; CDR3aa: CASSSVASGTNEQYF; CDR3nt: TGTGCCAGCAGTTCGGTGGCTAGCGGGACAAACGAGCAGTACTTC
j_gene: TRBJ2-7; d_gene: TRBD1; v_gene: TRBV11-2; abundance: many; CDR3aa: CASSLGQGGEQYF; CDR3nt: TGTGCCAGCAGCTTGGGACAGGGTGGCGAGCAGTACTTC
j_gene: TRBJ2-1; d_gene: NA; v_gene: TRBV28; abundance: NA; CDR3aa: CASSFGIGGSNEQFF; CDR3nt: TGTGCCAGCAGTTTTGGTATCGGGGGAAGCAATGAGCAGTTCTTC
j_gene: TRBJ1-5; d_gene: NA; v_gene: TRBV12-3/TRBV12-4; abundance: many; CDR3aa: CASSLNPTRAQHF; CDR3nt: TGTGCCAGCAGCCTCAACCCGACGCGGGCCCAGCATTTT
j_gene: TRBJ2-1; d_gene: TRBD2; v_gene: TRBV7-9; abundance: many; CDR3aa: CASSLPSGGNYNEQFF; CDR3nt: TGTGCCAGCAGTTTACCCAGCGGGGGGAATTACAATGAGCAGTTCTTC
j_gene: TRBJ2-2; d_gene: NA; v_gene: TRBV7-9; abundance: NA; CDR3aa: CASSLFLGQQNTGELFF; CDR3nt: TGTGCCAGCAGCTTATTTTTGGGGCAGCAGAACACCGGGGAGCTGTTTTTT
j_gene: TRBJ1-1; d_gene: NA; v_gene: TRBV6-5; abundance: NA; CDR3aa: CASSYSNSGNTEAFF; CDR3nt: TGTGCCAGCAGTTACTCGAATTCAGGTAACACTGAAGCTTTCTTT
j_gene: TRBJ2-7; d_gene: NA; v_gene: TRBV12-3/TRBV12-4; abundance: many; CDR3aa: CASSLAGDSYEQYF; CDR3nt: TGTGCCAGCAGCCTTGCTGGAGACTCCTACGAGCAGTACTTC
j_gene: TRBJ2-7; d_gene: NA; v_gene: TRBV7-8; abundance: NA; CDR3aa: CASSLWAGPNEQYF; CDR3nt: TGTGCCAGCAGCTTATGGGCAGGCCCCAACGAGCAGTACTTC
j_gene: TRBJ1-5; d_gene: TRBD1; v_gene: TRBV6-5; abundance: few; CDR3aa: CASSLGTGGHQPQHF; CDR3nt: TGTGCCAGCAGTTTAGGTACAGGGGGCCATCAGCCCCAGCATTTT
j_gene: TRBJ1-2; d_gene: TRBD1; v_gene: TRBV25-1; abundance: medium-sized; CDR3aa: CASSESGTGNGYTF; CDR3nt: TGTGCCAGCAGTGAATCCGGGACAGGGAATGGCTACACCTTC
j_gene: TRBJ2-7; d_gene: NA; v_gene: TRBV11-2; abundance: NA; CDR3aa: CASSLWASSYEQYF; CDR3nt: TGTGCCAGCAGCTTATGGGCTAGCTCCTACGAGCAGTACTTC
j_gene: TRBJ2-5; d_gene: NA; v_gene: TRBV2; abundance: NA; CDR3aa: CASRLDPAAQETQYF; CDR3nt: TGTGCCAGCAGATTGGACCCAGCCGCCCAAGAGACCCAGTACTTC
j_gene: TRBJ1-2; d_gene: NA; v_gene: TRBV27; abundance: NA; CDR3aa: CASSMTGGGYGHTF; CDR3nt: TGTGCCAGCAGCATGACAGGCGGAGGCTATGGCCACACCTTC
j_gene: TRBJ2-7; d_gene: NA; v_gene: TRBV3-1; abundance: many; CDR3aa: CASSQTKRGSYEQYF; CDR3nt: TGTGCCAGCAGCCAAACTAAGAGGGGATCCTACGAGCAGTACTTC
j_gene: TRBJ1-6; d_gene: NA; v_gene: TRBV15; abundance: NA; CDR3aa: CATSRWAVADNSPLHF; CDR3nt: TGTGCCACCAGCAGATGGGCCGTCGCCGATAATTCACCCCTCCACTTT
j_gene: TRBJ2-7; d_gene: NA; v_gene: TRBV21-1; abundance: NA; CDR3aa: CASSKGEEDSRSYEQYF; CDR3nt: TGTGCCAGCAGCAAAGGGGAGGAGGACAGCCGCTCCTACGAGCAGTACTTC
j_gene: TRBJ2-1; d_gene: NA; v_gene: TRBV5-6; abundance: many; CDR3aa: CASSLDDNEQFF; CDR3nt: TGTGCCAGCAGCCTGGACGACAATGAGCAGTTCTTC
j_gene: TRBJ2-1; d_gene: NA; v_gene: TRBV7-9; abundance: few; CDR3aa: CARDSGTEQFF; CDR3nt: TGTGCCAGGGACTCAGGGACTGAGCAGTTCTTC
j_gene: TRBJ2-2; d_gene: NA; v_gene: TRBV9; abundance: few; CDR3aa: CASSADRMKNTGELFF; CDR3nt: TGTGCCAGCAGCGCCGACAGAATGAAGAACACCGGGGAGCTGTTTTTT
j_gene: TRBJ1-1; d_gene: NA; v_gene: TRBV29-1; abundance: many; CDR3aa: CSVDGSIAEAFF; CDR3nt: TGCAGCGTTGATGGGAGTATCGCTGAAGCTTTCTTT
j_gene: TRBJ2-7; d_gene: NA; v_gene: TRBV7-9; abundance: NA; CDR3aa: CASSLVGQASYEQYF; CDR3nt: TGTGCCAGCAGCTTAGTAGGGCAGGCCTCCTACGAGCAGTACTTC
j_gene: TRBJ2-3; d_gene: NA; v_gene: TRBV5-6; abundance: NA; CDR3aa: CASSLKNSDTQYF; CDR3nt: TGTGCCAGCAGCTTGAAGAATTCAGATACGCAGTATTTT